This is a list of T cell receptor beta chains from one sample in a study of molecular identifiers for immune sequencing clone quantification. TCRdb redid the calling of the PCR reads with MiXCR, one entry per CDR3 protein. The sample holds more than 450,000 distinct CDR3 sequences, 25% seen once. The sequenced material came from naive CD8+ T cells from blood, with Jurkat cell RNA spiked in. The receptors originated from a human donor in good health. Some libraries in this study had Jurkat cell RNA spiked in. Both conserved end residues are part of each CDR3. The D gene is left open where the match is weak. A clone size is listed for some rows: how often the clone was seen (once, few, many), or a class if it is expanded.

TRBJ2-7 | TRBV29-1 | TRBD1 | NA | 15 | TGCAGCGTTGAAGGCGGGTACGGGACAGCCTACGAGCAGTACTTC | CSVEGGYGTAYEQYF
TRBJ2-3 | TRBV5-1 | NA | NA | 15 | TGCGCCAGCAGCACAGACTATCGAAGCACAGATACGCAGTATTTT | CASSTDYRSTDTQYF
TRBJ1-1 | TRBV30 | NA | many | 13 | TGTGCCTGGAGTGTGGTCAGGGGCTCTGAAGCTTTCTTT | CAWSVVRGSEAFF
TRBJ2-1 | TRBV28 | NA | NA | 15 | TGTGCCAGCAGACCTACCGGGGGACAGAACAATGAGCAGTTCTTC | CASRPTGGQNNEQFF
TRBJ2-5 | TRBV12-5 | NA | many | 14 | TGTGCTAGTGGTTTGGGGCTAGCGTCTGAGACCCAGTACTTC | CASGLGLASETQYF
TRBJ2-7 | TRBV27 | TRBD1 | few | 14 | TGTGCCAGCAGATCGACAGGGGGCCTCTACGAGCAGTACTTC | CASRSTGGLYEQYF
TRBJ2-3 | TRBV13 | TRBD2 | NA | 16 | TGTGCCAGCAGTCCCACCGCCGGGAGGGGCACAGATACGCAGTATTTT | CASSPTAGRGTDTQYF
TRBJ2-1 | TRBV19 | NA | few | 15 | TGTGCCAGTTCCTCTAGCGGAATCCAGGGGGATGAGCAGTTCTTC | CASSSSGIQGDEQFF
TRBJ2-5 | TRBV28 | NA | NA | 15 | TGTGCCAGCAGCCCCGGGGGAGGTTTGACGGAGCCCCAGTACTTC | CASSPGGGLTEPQYF
TRBJ2-5 | TRBV19 | TRBD2 | many | 16 | TGTGCCAGTAGTACCGGGACTAGAGCGTACCAAGAGACCCAGTACTTC | CASSTGTRAYQETQYF
TRBJ2-7 | TRBV7-9 | TRBD2 | NA | 15 | TGTGCCAGCAGCTTAATACTAGCGGGCACCCACGAGCAGTACTTC | CASSLILAGTHEQYF
TRBJ2-7 | TRBV19 | NA | many | 15 | TGTGCCAGTAGTATAGATGTCACAGGGTATGTCGAGCAGTACTTC | CASSIDVTGYVEQYF
TRBJ2-7 | TRBV9 | TRBD2 | few | 15 | TGTGCCAGCAGCGTAATGGCGGGAGAAGCCTACGAGCAGTACTTC | CASSVMAGEAYEQYF
TRBJ1-6 | TRBV14 | NA | many | 15 | TGTGCCAGCAGCCAAGTCGGAGAGCCTAATTCACCCCTCCACTTT | CASSQVGEPNSPLHF
TRBJ2-7 | TRBV6-5 | NA | many | 14 | TGTGCCAGCAGCCCGGACTATCTCAACTACGAGCAGTACTTC | CASSPDYLNYEQYF
TRBJ1-1 | TRBV5-1 | TRBD1 | few | 14 | TGCGCCAGCACCTACCGACAGGGGTCCACTGAAGCTTTCTTT | CASTYRQGSTEAFF
TRBJ2-7 | TRBV12-5 | TRBD1 | NA | 15 | TGTGCTAGTGGTCCCCAGGACAGGCCACCCTACGAGCAGTACTTC | CASGPQDRPPYEQYF
TRBJ2-7 | TRBV20-1 | NA | NA | 14 | TGCAGTGCTAGAGATATGGTCTCGTATTACGAGCAGTACTTC | CSARDMVSYYEQYF
TRBJ2-5 | TRBV10-2 | NA | once | 13 | TGCACCAGCTCAGCGACAATCATGGAGACCCAGTACTTC | CTSSATIMETQYF
TRBJ1-4 | TRBV5-8 | NA | NA | 16 | TGTGCCAGCAGCTCAGGCCCCGGGGGGTACGGTGAAAAACTGTTTTTT | CASSSGPGGYGEKLFF
TRBJ2-7 | TRBV7-9 | TRBD2 | NA | 16 | TGTGCCAGCAGCTCGACGCTAGCGGGGGAGGCCTACGAGCAGTACTTC | CASSSTLAGEAYEQYF
TRBJ2-5 | TRBV6-6 | NA | NA | 15 | TGTGCCAGCAGTTACTCTGGCTCGCCCCGCGAGCCCCAGTACTTC | CASSYSGSPREPQYF
TRBJ1-1 | TRBV7-3 | NA | NA | 16 | TGTGCCGGCAGCTTAGACGGGAATCTTCGACGCACTGAAGCTTTCTTT | CAGSLDGNLRRTEAFF
TRBJ1-5 | TRBV6-2/TRBV6-3 | NA | many | 19 | TGTGCCAGCAGTTACGCCAGGGGTCGTTCGGTCCGGGGCTCTCAGCCCCAGCATTTT | CASSYARGRSVRGSQPQHF
TRBJ1-2 | TRBV7-9 | NA | NA | 14 | TGTGCCAGCAGCCCGGTTTTGGGGGCGTATGGCTACACCTTC | CASSPVLGAYGYTF
TRBJ2-2 | TRBV29-1 | NA | many | 14 | TGCAGCGTTGAAAGCGGCGACAACACCGGGGAGCTGTTTTTT | CSVESGDNTGELFF
TRBJ2-7 | TRBV5-6 | NA | few | 15 | TGTGCCAGCAGCCCGGGCCGCAGTTTATCCTACGAGCAGTACTTC | CASSPGRSLSYEQYF
TRBJ1-3 | TRBV29-1 | NA | NA | 14 | TGCAGCGTTGGTGAGGCTGACTTGGGAAACACCATATATTTT | CSVGEADLGNTIYF
TRBJ1-1 | TRBV7-9 | TRBD1 | few | 15 | TGTGCCAGCAGCCTGGGGACAGGGCCGAACACTGAAGCTTTCTTT | CASSLGTGPNTEAFF
TRBJ1-4 | TRBV7-9 | NA | NA | 14 | TGTGCCAGCAGCCCCCCCCCCGACAATGAAAAACGGGTTTTT | CASSPPPDNEKRVF
TRBJ2-7 | TRBV7-9 | NA | few | 15 | TGTGCCAGCAGCTTATACGACCGCAGCTCCTACGAGCAGTACTTC | CASSLYDRSSYEQYF
TRBJ2-3 | TRBV11-3 | NA | NA | 14 | TGTGCCAGCAGCTTAGACCCACTGGCGGATACGCAGTATTTT | CASSLDPLADTQYF
TRBJ1-1 | TRBV13 | NA | many | 15 | TGTGCCAGCAGTCCTACGACAGGTATGGGCACTGAAGCTTTCTTT | CASSPTTGMGTEAFF
TRBJ2-7 | TRBV4-1 | NA | NA | 15 | TGCGCCAGCAGCCAAGTTCCCGAGGGACCCTACGAGCAGTACTTC | CASSQVPEGPYEQYF
TRBJ1-3 | TRBV7-9 | NA | NA | 15 | TGTGCCAGCAGGACCAGTGCGAGCTCTGGAAGCACCATATATTTT | CASRTSASSGSTIYF
TRBJ1-1 | TRBV19 | NA | NA | 17 | TGTGCCAGTGGCAAAGAGATTTGGGGGGATTTTAACACTGAAGCTTTCTTT | CASGKEIWGDFNTEAFF
TRBJ1-4 | TRBV19 | NA | NA | 14 | TGTGCCAGTAGTATTTTCTCAACTAATGAAAAACTGTTTTTT | CASSIFSTNEKLFF
TRBJ2-4 | TRBV12-3/TRBV12-4 | TRBD1 | NA | 16 | TGTGCCAGCAGTCCGCCGGGACAGTTCGGCAAAAACATTCAGTACTTC | CASSPPGQFGKNIQYF
TRBJ2-1 | TRBV24-1 | NA | NA | 13 | TGTGCCACCAGTGATTTCGGGGTTAATGAGCAGTTCTTC | CATSDFGVNEQFF
TRBJ1-2 | TRBV3-1 | NA | few | 14 | TGTGCCAGCAGCCCCGGTCGAACCCACTATGGCTACACCTTC | CASSPGRTHYGYTF
TRBJ1-4 | TRBV4-1 | NA | NA | 16 | TGCGCCAGCAGCCAAGATGTCGGCGGAACGGGTGAAAAACTGTTTTTT | CASSQDVGGTGEKLFF